This TCR beta chain was identified during a study of blood T cell repertoires in COVID-19. As for the study in general: Acute and convalescent COVID-19 specimens originated in the United States, Italy and Spain. PBMCs, B-cell-depleted T cells, or T cells were the source of the cDNA or gDNA that made up the material.

In the original analysis: Cell counts per sample came from amplifying reference gene primers. Measured with immunoSEQ multiplex PCR; TCRdb has only the in-frame clones, and not every one. The V and J calls and clone size come from that table; D and trimming were worked out from the DNA. This sample carries 250,000 to 350,000 clones, about 90% of them seen once, and the ten largest clones take roughly 2.3%. This clone was observed a handful of times. Sequencing input: peripheral blood. This clonotype originated in a man aged 18 to 30 with active or convalescent COVID-19.

The CDR3 DNA follows: TGTGCCAGCAGCGCCGGGACAGGGTCCAACGAGCAGTACTTC. It yields the protein CASSAGTGSNEQYF. The rearrangement links TRBV5-4 to TRBJ2-7; 9 nucleotides match TRBD1. This CDR3 contains 14 residues. Germline loops: CDR1 SGHNT, CDR2 YYREEE (reference sequence). J was trimmed by 5 bases and V by 4 bases; bases with no gene match: 7.